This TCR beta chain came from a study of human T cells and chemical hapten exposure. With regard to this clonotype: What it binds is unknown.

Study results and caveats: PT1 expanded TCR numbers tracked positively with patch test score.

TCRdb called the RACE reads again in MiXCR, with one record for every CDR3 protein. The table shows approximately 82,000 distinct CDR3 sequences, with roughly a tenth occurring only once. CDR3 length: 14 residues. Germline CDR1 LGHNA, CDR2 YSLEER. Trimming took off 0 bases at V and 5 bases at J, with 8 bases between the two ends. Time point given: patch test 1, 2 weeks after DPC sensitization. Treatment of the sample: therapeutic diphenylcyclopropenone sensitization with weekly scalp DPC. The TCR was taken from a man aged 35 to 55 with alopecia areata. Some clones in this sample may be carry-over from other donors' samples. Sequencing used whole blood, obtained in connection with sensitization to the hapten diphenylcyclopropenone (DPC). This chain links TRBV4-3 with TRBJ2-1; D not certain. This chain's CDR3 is CASSQDSWNNEQFF. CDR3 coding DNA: TGCGCCAGCAGCCAAGATAGTTGGAACAATGAGCAGTTCTTC.